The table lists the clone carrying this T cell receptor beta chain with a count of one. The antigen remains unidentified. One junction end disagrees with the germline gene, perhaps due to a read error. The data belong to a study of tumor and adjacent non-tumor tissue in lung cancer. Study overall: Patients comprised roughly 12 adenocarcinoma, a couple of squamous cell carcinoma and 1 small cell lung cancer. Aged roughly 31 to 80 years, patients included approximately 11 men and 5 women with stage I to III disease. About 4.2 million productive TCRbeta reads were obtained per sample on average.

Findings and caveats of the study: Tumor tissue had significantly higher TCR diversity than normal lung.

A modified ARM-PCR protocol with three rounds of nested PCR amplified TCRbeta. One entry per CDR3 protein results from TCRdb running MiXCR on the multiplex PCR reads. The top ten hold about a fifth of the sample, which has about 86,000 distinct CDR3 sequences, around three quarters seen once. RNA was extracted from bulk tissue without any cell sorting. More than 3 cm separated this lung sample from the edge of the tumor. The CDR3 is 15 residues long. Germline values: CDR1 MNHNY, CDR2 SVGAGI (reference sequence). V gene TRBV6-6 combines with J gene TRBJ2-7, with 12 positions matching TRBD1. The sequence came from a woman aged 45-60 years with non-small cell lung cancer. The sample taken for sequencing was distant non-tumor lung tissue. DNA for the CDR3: TGTGCCAGCGGTTACGGGACAGGGGGCTCCTACAAGCAGTACTTC. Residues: CASGYGTGGSYKQYF.